This T cell receptor beta chain originates from a study of technical replicates of blood from several donors. Trimming took off 0 bases at V and 0 bases at J, with 15 bases between the two ends. The germline V gene has CDR1 MNHNS and CDR2 SASEGT. There are 17 residues in the CDR3. TCRdb's copy holds only in-frame clones and misses some; the assay was immunoSEQ multiplex PCR. In the table there are some 74,000 clones, 95% to 98% of which are singletons. Sample: T cells isolated from PBMCs. The sequence came from a human donor in good health. The rearrangement uses TRBV6-1 and TRBJ2-7; no clear D. The CDR3 loop is CASSEARKTLNSYEQYF. The CDR3 DNA reads TGTGCCAGCAGTGAAGCTCGTAAGACTCTAAACTCCTACGAGCAGTACTTC.